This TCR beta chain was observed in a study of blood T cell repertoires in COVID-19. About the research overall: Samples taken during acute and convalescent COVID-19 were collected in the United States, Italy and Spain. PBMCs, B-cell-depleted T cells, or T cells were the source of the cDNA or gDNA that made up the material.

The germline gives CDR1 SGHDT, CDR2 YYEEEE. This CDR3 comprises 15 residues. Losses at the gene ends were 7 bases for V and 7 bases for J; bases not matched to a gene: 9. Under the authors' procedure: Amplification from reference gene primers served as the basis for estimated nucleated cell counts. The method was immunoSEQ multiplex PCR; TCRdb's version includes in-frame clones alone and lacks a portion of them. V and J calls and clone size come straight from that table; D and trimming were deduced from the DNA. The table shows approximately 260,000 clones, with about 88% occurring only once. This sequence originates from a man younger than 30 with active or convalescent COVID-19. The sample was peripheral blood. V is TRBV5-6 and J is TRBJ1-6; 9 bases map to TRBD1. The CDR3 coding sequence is TGTGCCAGCTCCCCGTTGGGGACAGGGAATTCACCCCTCCACTTT. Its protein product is CASSPLGTGNSPLHF.